This is a list of T cell receptor beta chains from one sample in a study of T cell repertoires in cytomegalovirus infection. TCRdb recomputed calls from the reads with MiXCR, one row per CDR3 protein. The data hold 650,000 to 900,000 distinct CDR3 sequences, with approximately 29% observed a single time. For these receptors, no antigen is known. The sequenced sample was cultured CD8+ T cells from PBMCs, obtained from culture after CMV antigen stimulation. The source is a human donor in good health (CMV status not recorded). Some clones in this sample may be carry-over from other donors' samples. Each CDR3 is given with its conserved first and last residue.

J | V | CDR3
TRBJ1-1 | TRBV15 | CATSGDRSLNTEAFF
TRBJ1-2 | TRBV6-5 | CASSLSTGASYGYTF
TRBJ2-5 | TRBV6-5 | CASSYFLAGGQETQYF
TRBJ2-3 | TRBV11-3 | CASSLEGMDTDTQYF
TRBJ1-2 | TRBV5-1 | CASSLEGGLGYGYTF
TRBJ2-5 | TRBV2 | CATQGRIGTQYF
TRBJ2-7 | TRBV7-9 | CASSLKGVPREQYF
TRBJ1-1 | TRBV7-3 | CASSLRTGGMNTEAFF
TRBJ2-3 | TRBV27 | CASSHRAGFTDTQYF
TRBJ1-1 | TRBV6-5 | CASSSGQGEWTEAFF
TRBJ2-7 | TRBV25-1 | CASIGLFPTEQYF
TRBJ1-1 | TRBV5-6 | CASSLGDGEDTEAFF
TRBJ1-4 | TRBV9 | CASSVGGVGEKLFF
TRBJ1-2 | TRBV6-2/TRBV6-3 | CASSYGRSNYGYTF
TRBJ1-2 | TRBV7-8 | CASRAKHVGQSGRGYTF
TRBJ2-5 | TRBV7-9 | CANSSDRVQETQYF
TRBJ2-7 | TRBV4-1 | CASSQELAGIYEQYF
TRBJ2-1 | TRBV12-5 | CASGLTPGTSDEQFF
TRBJ2-1 | TRBV6-5 | CASSYGPRDEQFF
TRBJ2-3 | TRBV7-9 | CASSHLAVTDTQYF
TRBJ2-2 | TRBV12-3/TRBV12-4 | CASSLEENTGELFF
TRBJ2-1 | TRBV27 | CASNTPNYGGEQFF
TRBJ2-2 | TRBV27 | CASSLSADRGNTGELFF
TRBJ2-5 | TRBV12-3/TRBV12-4 | CASSSFPDRTYQETQYF
TRBJ2-3 | TRBV12-3/TRBV12-4 | CASSTPDSSSTDTQYF
TRBJ2-7 | TRBV7-9 | CASSLVVIREGSYEQYF
TRBJ1-1 | TRBV7-6 | CASGEASF
TRBJ2-2 | TRBV10-3 | CAIFVGRVGELFF
TRBJ2-5 | TRBV6-5 | CASSPEPRGETQYF
TRBJ2-5 | TRBV11-1 | CASSVTSGGAVETQYF
TRBJ1-5 | TRBV4-3 | CASSQDRDGYNQPQHF
TRBJ2-5 | TRBV6-1 | CASSEPALGGQETQYF
TRBJ2-1 | TRBV12-3/TRBV12-4 | CASSRGGAWNEQFF
TRBJ2-3 | TRBV7-9 | CASSPRTGGYTDTQYF
TRBJ2-3 | TRBV6-6 | CASSYTSFRDTQYF
TRBJ1-5 | TRBV19 | CATSDSNSNQPQHF
TRBJ2-5 | TRBV5-8 | CASTRPTKHQETQYF